Presented here are 18 T cell receptor beta chains from one specimen sequenced in a study of T cell repertoires in ileal Crohn's disease. This table comes from immunoSEQ multiplex PCR, and its TCRdb copy is limited to in-frame clones, with some not included. The sample lists 15,000 to 20,000 clones; 88% were seen once. Sequenced sample: ileal tissue. These receptors came from an adult with Crohn's disease.

This clone was found once. Other nucleotide sequences from this sample produce the same CDR3. The chain recombines TRBV6-1 with TRBJ1-1; the D gene is possibly TRBD1 (5 bases). CDR3 length: 14 amino acids. The germline gives CDR1 MNHNS, CDR2 SASEGT. The ends were cut back, 7 bases at V and 1 base at J, with 13 bases in the middle. The CDR3 protein is CASTDTRGNTEAFF. The CDR3 DNA follows: TGTGCCAGCACGGACACGCGGGGGAACACTGAAGCTTTCTTT.

The J gene is TRBJ2-7, the V gene TRBV18, with D perhaps TRBD1 (6 bases). Trimming took off 2 bases at V and 1 base at J, with 9 bases between the two ends. The germline CDR1 and CDR2 sequences are KGHSH and LQKENI. The CDR3 contains 14 residues. CDR3 protein: CASSPGTLSYEQYF. The CDR3 nucleotides read TGTGCCAGCTCACCAGGGACACTATCCTACGAGCAGTACTTC.

This clone was recorded only once. The rearrangement uses TRBV19 and TRBJ1-1, with 8 bases lining up with TRBD1. Per the germline V gene, CDR1 is LNHDA and CDR2 is SQIVND (reference sequence). This CDR3 region has 15 residues. Germline trimming cut 3 bases from V and 7 bases from J; bases unmatched to any gene: 10. CDR3 bases: TGTGCCAGTAGTATCCGGAGGGCAGGGGGCTTTGAAGCTTTCTTT. This encodes CASSIRRAGGFEAFF.

CDR3 region: CASSLQHGVQETQYF. The DNA for the CDR3 is TGTGCCAGCAGCTTACAGCACGGGGTACAAGAGACCCAGTACTTC. This chain connects TRBV7-3 to TRBJ2-5; a possible D gene is TRBD2 (5 bases). Germline V gene data show CDR1 as SGHTA and CDR2 as FQGTGA. V was cut by 2 bases and J by 2 bases, with 12 bases left in between. The CDR3 sequence is 15 residues long.

The V gene is TRBV9, the J gene TRBJ1-1, with 10 bases identical to TRBD1. The CDR3 has 17 residues. Germline V gene sequence: CDR1 SGDLS, CDR2 YYNGEE. Trimming removed 1 base from V and 0 bases from J; junction bases left unmatched: 6. The CDR3 nucleotides are TGTGCCAGCAGCGTACTCCGGGACAGGGGATTGAACACTGAAGCTTTCTTT. This sequence encodes CASSVLRDRGLNTEAFF. The full variable domain, its missing parts supplied by reference TRBV9 and TRBJ1-1, is DSGVTQTPKHLITATGQRVTLRCSPRSGDLSVYWYQQSLDQGLQFLIQYYNGEERAKGNILERFSAQQFPDLHSELNLSSLELGDSALYFCASSVLRDRGLNTEAFFGQGTRLTVV.

This chain links TRBV7-8 with TRBJ1-2; tentatively, D is TRBD1 (6 bases). Germline V lookup: CDR1 SGHVS, CDR2 FQNEAQ. The CDR3 is 14 amino acids. The V gene lost 1 base and the J gene lost 8 bases, with 14 bases spanning the gap. The CDR3 spells CASSLGGGKSGYTF. CDR3 sequence (DNA): TGTGCCAGCAGCTTAGGCGGGGGCAAATCGGGCTACACCTTC.

The sample holds one count of this clone. The V call is TRBV29-1, the J call TRBJ2-1, with D maybe TRBD1 (5 bases). V was pared by 2 bases and J by 3 bases, with 11 bases between. The CDR3 is 14 residues long. CDR1 is SQVTM, CDR2 ANQGSEA, per germline. This CDR3 reads CSVEYGRVYNEQFF. CDR3 in DNA: TGCAGCGTTGAATATGGCAGGGTCTACAATGAGCAGTTCTTC.

This chain uses TRBV18 with TRBJ2-7; TRBD2 matches at 9 bases. There are 15 residues in the CDR3. Trimming at V came to 1 base and at J to 4 bases, leaving 5 bases not matched to a gene. Germline assignment: CDR1 KGHSH and CDR2 LQKENI. The DNA for the CDR3 is TGTGCCAGCTCACCACGGCGGGAGGGAGGATACGAGCAGTACTTC. It specifies CASSPRREGGYEQYF.

The chain recombines TRBV19 with TRBJ2-1, with 11 bases fitting TRBD2. Germline V CDR1 and CDR2: LNHDA, SQIVND (reference sequence). The CDR3 contains 16 residues. V trimming: 6 bases; J trimming: 6 bases; junction bases outside the gene matches: 10. DNA of the CDR3: TGTGCCAGTAGCGCCGAGGGACTAGCGGTAAGCAATGAGCAGTTCTTC. As protein: CASSAEGLAVSNEQFF.

The genes are TRBV6-1 and TRBJ2-1; 14 bases are shared with TRBD2. This CDR3 comprises 15 residues. Losses at the gene ends were 6 bases for V and 7 bases for J; bases not matched to a gene: 5. In germline, CDR1 is MNHNS, CDR2 SASEGT. The CDR3 region has the DNA TGTGCCAGCAGCCCTGGACTAGCGGGAGGAAATGAGCAGTTCTTC. It specifies CASSPGLAGGNEQFF.

The rearrangement joins TRBV29-1 to TRBJ2-7; weak D call: TRBD2 (5 bases). Germline values: CDR1 SQVTM, CDR2 ANQGSEA. V lost 4 bases to trimming and J lost 4 bases, with 14 bases between them. This CDR3 is 13 amino acids long. This chain's CDR3 is CSVVFGIRYEQYF. CDR3 DNA sequence: TGCAGCGTTGTATTCGGGATTCGGTACGAGCAGTACTTC.

V is TRBV6-6 and J is TRBJ2-1, with D possibly matching TRBD2 (5 bases). This CDR3 spans 14 amino acids. Between the trimmed V and J ends, which lost 11 bases and 8 bases, there was a span of 22 bases. Germline-derived CDR1 and CDR2 are MNHNY and SVGAGI (reference sequence). CDR3 in amino acids: CASLRASTIDEQFF. In nucleotides, the CDR3 is TGTGCCTCCCTTCGGGCTAGCACTATCGATGAGCAGTTCTTC.

This clone showed up just once. The chain employs TRBV19 and TRBJ2-3; TRBD1 agrees at 7 bases. Germline lookup yields CDR1 LNHDA and CDR2 SQIVND (reference sequence). This CDR3 has 15 residues. The J segment lost 6 bases and the V segment lost 8 bases, leaving 14 bases of the junction unmatched. CDR3 coding DNA: TGTGCCAGTCGAACTTTAACAGGGGTTGCGGATACGCAGTATTTT. It encodes CASRTLTGVADTQYF.

The chain recombines TRBV5-4 with TRBJ1-4; 7 nucleotides line up with TRBD1. The germline V gene has CDR1 SGHNT and CDR2 YYREEE (reference sequence). Trimming took 4 bases from V and 5 from J; bases not matched to a gene: 11. The CDR3 is 16 residues long. The CDR3 here is CASSPNPGQNNEKLFF. CDR3 bases: TGTGCCAGCAGCCCCAACCCGGGACAGAACAATGAAAAACTGTTTTTT.

The DNA for the CDR3 is TGTGCCAGCAGCAGTGTTGTGCAGGGCCGGGAAAAACTGTTTTTT. This sequence encodes CASSSVVQGREKLFF. The rearrangement uses TRBV5-4 and TRBJ1-4; D perhaps matches TRBD1 (5 bases). V lost 4 bases and J lost 8, with 18 bases in between. The CDR3 totals 15 residues. Per the germline V gene, CDR1 is SGHNT and CDR2 is YYREEE (reference sequence). Full variable domain (missing parts from reference TRBV5-4 and TRBJ1-4): ETGVTQSPTHLIKTRGQQVTLRCSSQSGHNTVSWYQQALGQGPQFIFQYYREEENGRGNFPPRFSGLQFPNYSSELNVNALELDDSALYLCASSSVVQGREKLFFGSGTQLSVL.

The rearrangement links TRBV5-6 to TRBJ1-4; D not resolved. The CDR3 has 12 amino acids. Germline CDR1 and CDR2: SGHDT and YYEEEE. V lost 5 bases and J lost 7, with 9 bases in between. The chain's CDR3 is CASSGLGEKLFF. CDR3 in DNA: TGTGCCAGCAGTGGCCTTGGTGAAAAACTGTTTTTT.

The V call is TRBV7-8, the J call TRBJ2-7; D is unclear. V lost 3 bases to trimming and J lost 0 bases, with 6 bases between them. The CDR3 totals 13 residues. CDR1 is SGHVS, CDR2 FQNEAQ, per germline. The CDR3 DNA sequence: TGTGCCAGCAGCTTCGGTATCTCCTACGAGCAGTACTTC. Translation gives CASSFGISYEQYF.

V is TRBV5-1 and J is TRBJ2-2; maybe TRBD2 (5 bases). Germline lookup yields CDR1 SGHRS and CDR2 YFSETQ. The CDR3 is 13 amino acids. V lost 5 bases and J lost 5, with 10 bases in between. The CDR3 loop is CASRDGDTGELFF. CDR3 DNA sequence: TGCGCCAGCAGGGACGGGGATACCGGGGAGCTGTTTTTT.